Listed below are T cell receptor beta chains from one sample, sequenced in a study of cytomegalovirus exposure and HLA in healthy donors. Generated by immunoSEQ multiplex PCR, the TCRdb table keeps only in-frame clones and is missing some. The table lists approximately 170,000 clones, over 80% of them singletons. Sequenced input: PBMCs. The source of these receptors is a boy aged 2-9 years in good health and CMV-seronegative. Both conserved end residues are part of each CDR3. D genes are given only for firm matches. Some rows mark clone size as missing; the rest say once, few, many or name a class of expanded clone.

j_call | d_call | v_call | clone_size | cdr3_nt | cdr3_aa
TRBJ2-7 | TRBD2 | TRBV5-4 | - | TGTGCCAGCAGCTTCGTGCGGGAGGACTCCTACGAGCAGTACTTC | CASSFVREDSYEQYF
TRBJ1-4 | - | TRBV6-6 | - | TGTGCCAGCAGCCGGGGGGGGGATGATGAAAAACTGTTTTTT | CASSRGGDDEKLFF
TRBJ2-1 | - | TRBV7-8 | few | TGTGCCAGCAGCTTCGTGGGGGGTGAGCAGTTCTTC | CASSFVGGEQFF
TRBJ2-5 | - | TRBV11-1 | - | TGTGCCAGCAGCTTATATGGCGGGCTGGTAGAGACCCAGTACTTC | CASSLYGGLVETQYF
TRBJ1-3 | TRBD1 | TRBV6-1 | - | TGTGCCAGCAGAAGACAGGGTGGAAACACCATATATTTT | CASRRQGGNTIYF
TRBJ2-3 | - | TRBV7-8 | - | TGTGCCAGCAGCTCAGTGGGGGGAGCGGTCGTAGATACGCAGTATTTT | CASSSVGGAVVDTQYF
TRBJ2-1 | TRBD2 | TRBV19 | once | TGTGCCCCGTCCGGTGGCGGGGGGTATGAGCAGTTCTTC | CAPSGGGGYEQFF
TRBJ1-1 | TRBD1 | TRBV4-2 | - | TGTGCCAGCAGCCACCCCTCGGGGGACAGGGGGCTAGGGGACACTGAAGCTTTCTTT | CASSHPSGDRGLGDTEAFF
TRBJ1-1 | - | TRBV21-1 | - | TGTGCCAGCAGCAAAGGCGAGAACACTGAAGCTTTCTTT | CASSKGENTEAFF
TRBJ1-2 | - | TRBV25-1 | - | TGTGCCAGCAGTGGAGCGGTAGGAGGAAACTATGGCTACACCTTC | CASSGAVGGNYGYTF
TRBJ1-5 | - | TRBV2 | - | TGTGCCAGCAGCCGCGACAATCAGCCCCAGCATTTT | CASSRDNQPQHF
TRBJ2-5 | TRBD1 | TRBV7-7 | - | TGTGCTAGCAGCCGAGACAGGGAAGAGACCCAGTACTTC | CASSRDREETQYF
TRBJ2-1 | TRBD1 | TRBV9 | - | TGTGCCAGCAGCGAATACGCCGGGACAGCTTACAATGAGCAGTTCTTC | CASSEYAGTAYNEQFF
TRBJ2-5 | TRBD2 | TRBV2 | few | TGTGCCAGCAAACTAGCGCGGGAGACCCAGTACTTC | CASKLARETQYF
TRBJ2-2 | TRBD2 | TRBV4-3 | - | TGCGCCAGCAGCCTCCAAAGTCCCGTAGGCCTAGCGGGAGCGGGCACCGGGGAGCTGTTTTTT | CASSLQSPVGLAGAGTGELFF
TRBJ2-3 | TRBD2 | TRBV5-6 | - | TGTGCCAGCAGCTTGAGCGGGGGTACTAGCACAGATACGCAGTATTTT | CASSLSGGTSTDTQYF
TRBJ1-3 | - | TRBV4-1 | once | TGCGCCAGCAGCCCCTCGAGTCGAAACACCATATATTTT | CASSPSSRNTIYF
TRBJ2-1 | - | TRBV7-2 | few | TGTGCCAGCAGCTTATCTTCCCTAAATGAGCAGTTCTTC | CASSLSSLNEQFF
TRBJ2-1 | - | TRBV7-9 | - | TGTGCCAGCAGCTTCCTCGAGGGTGAGCAGTTCTTC | CASSFLEGEQFF
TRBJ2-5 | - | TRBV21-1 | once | TGTGCCAGCAACCCGGTGGGGGGACGCGAGACCCAGTACTTC | CASNPVGGRETQYF
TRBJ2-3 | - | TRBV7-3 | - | TGTGCCAGCAGCTTAAACGGGAGAACAGATACGCAGTATTTT | CASSLNGRTDTQYF
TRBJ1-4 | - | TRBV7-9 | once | TGTGCCAGCTGCCGGGATAATGAAAAACTGTTTTTT | CASCRDNEKLFF
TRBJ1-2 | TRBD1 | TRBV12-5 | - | TGTGCTAGTGGTTCGGGGACAGGTTCAAACTATGGCTACACCTTC | CASGSGTGSNYGYTF
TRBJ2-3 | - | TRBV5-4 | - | TGTGCCAGCAGCTTGTGGGGCGGGACTCTCACAGATACGCAGTATTTT | CASSLWGGTLTDTQYF
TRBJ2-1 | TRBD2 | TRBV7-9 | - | TGTGCCAGCAGCTCGGGACTAGCGGGAAACCCCTCCTACAATGAGCAGTTCTTC | CASSSGLAGNPSYNEQFF
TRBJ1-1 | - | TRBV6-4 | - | TGTGCCAGCAGTGCGACATTGGGCACTGAAGCTTTCTTT | CASSATLGTEAFF
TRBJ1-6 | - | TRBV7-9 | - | TGTGCCAGCAGCTTAGGCGACTCTAGCTCCTATAATTCACCCCTCCACTTT | CASSLGDSSSYNSPLHF
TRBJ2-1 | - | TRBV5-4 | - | TGTGCCAGCGGCTTCGGGGACATCAATGAGCAGTTCTTC | CASGFGDINEQFF
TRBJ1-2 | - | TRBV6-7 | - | TGTGCCAGCAGTTACTCGGCCGGGGGGCCCCCACCACCAACCCGTACGGACTATGGCTACACCTTC | CASSYSAGGPPPPTRTDYGYTF
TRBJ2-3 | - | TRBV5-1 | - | TGCGCCAGCAGTGAGGTCGGCACAGATACGCAGTATTTT | CASSEVGTDTQYF
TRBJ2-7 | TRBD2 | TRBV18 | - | TGTGCCAGCTCACCGGGAGGGAGCGACGAGCAGTACTTC | CASSPGGSDEQYF
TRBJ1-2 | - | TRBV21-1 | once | TGTGCCAGCAGCAACGAAACAGCTAACTATGGCTACACCTTC | CASSNETANYGYTF
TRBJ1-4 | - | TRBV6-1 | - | TGTGCCAGCACCCAGGGGATCAATAATGAAAAACTGTTTTTT | CASTQGINNEKLFF
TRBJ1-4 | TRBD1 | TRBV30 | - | TGTGCCTGGAGTGCCCTGGGGCAGGGGGATTTATTAACTAATGAAAAACTGTTTTTT | CAWSALGQGDLLTNEKLFF
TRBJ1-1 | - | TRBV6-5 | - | TGTGCCAGCAGTTACGTGGGGCTGGGGGGGAACACTGAAGCTTTCTTT | CASSYVGLGGNTEAFF
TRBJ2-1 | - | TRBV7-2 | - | TGTGCCAGCAGCTTAGTGGACTTATACAATGAGCAGTTCTTC | CASSLVDLYNEQFF
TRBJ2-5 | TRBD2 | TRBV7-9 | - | TGTGCCAGCAGCTTAGTGGCTAGCGGGGGGGAGACCCAGTACTTC | CASSLVASGGETQYF
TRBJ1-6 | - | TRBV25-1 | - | TGTGCCAGCAGTGAATTCAATGATAATTCACCCCTCCACTTT | CASSEFNDNSPLHF
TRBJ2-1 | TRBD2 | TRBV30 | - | TGTGCCTGGAATCGACTAGCGGGGTACAATGAGCAGTTCTTC | CAWNRLAGYNEQFF
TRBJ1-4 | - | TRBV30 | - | TGTGCCTGGAGGGAACCCCCCCCAGGGGTGGGTAATGAAAAACTGTTTTTT | CAWREPPPGVGNEKLFF
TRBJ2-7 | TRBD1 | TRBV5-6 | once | TGTGCCAGCAGCTCGGGACAGGGGGCCTACGAGCAGTACTTC | CASSSGQGAYEQYF
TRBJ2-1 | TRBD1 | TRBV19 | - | TGTGCCAGTAGTACCCCGGGACAGGGGAACTACAATGAGCAGTTCTTC | CASSTPGQGNYNEQFF
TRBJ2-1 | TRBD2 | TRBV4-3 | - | TGCGCCAGCAGCCAAGGGGCGGGAGCGGGAGGGCGTGATGAGCAGTTCTTC | CASSQGAGAGGRDEQFF
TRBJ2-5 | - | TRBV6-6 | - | TGTGCCAGCAGCAGGGGCTCCCAAGAGACCCAGTACTTC | CASSRGSQETQYF
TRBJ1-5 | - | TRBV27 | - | TGTGCCAGCAGTAAGGGAGGGAATCAGCCCCAGCATTTT | CASSKGGNQPQHF